Listed below are T cell receptor beta chains from one sample, sequenced in a study of T cell repertoires in cytomegalovirus infection. No antigen has been identified for these receptors. Each CDR3 protein gets one entry after TCRdb re-called the reads with MiXCR. This repertoire shows some 900,000 distinct CDR3 sequences, about 30% found once; its top ten account for 9.5% to 15%. Sequenced material: cultured CD8+ T cells from PBMCs, taken from culture after CMV antigen stimulation. All receptors come from a human donor in good health (CMV status not recorded). Some clones in this sample may be carry-over from other donors' samples. The CDR3 runs from the conserved cysteine through the conserved F or W. D genes are given only for firm matches. Only some rows state a clone size, as once, few, many or a class for expanded clones.

d_gene	abundance	v_gene	j_gene	CDR3aa	CDR3nt
TRBD1	once	TRBV6-6	TRBJ2-3	CASSSNRDRPTDTQYF	TGTGCCAGCAGTTCAAACCGGGACAGACCGACAGATACGCAGTATTTT
TRBD2	NA	TRBV6-1	TRBJ2-1	CASSSLAGGGRNEQFF	TGTGCCAGCAGTTCACTAGCGGGGGGAGGAAGAAATGAGCAGTTCTTC
NA	few	TRBV12-3/TRBV12-4	TRBJ2-1	CASSGRGDEQFF	TGTGCCAGCAGTGGCAGGGGTGATGAGCAGTTCTTC
TRBD1	NA	TRBV7-8	TRBJ1-4	CASTDRGQNEKLFF	TGTGCCAGCACGGACAGGGGGCAGAATGAAAAACTGTTTTTT
NA	many	TRBV7-9	TRBJ1-1	CASSITGLGNTEAFF	TGTGCCAGCAGCATTACAGGATTAGGGAACACTGAAGCTTTCTTT
TRBD1	many	TRBV15	TRBJ1-5	CATSRGSGTGVGNQPQHF	TGTGCCACCAGCAGAGGTTCCGGGACAGGGGTGGGGAATCAGCCCCAGCATTTT
NA	NA	TRBV9	TRBJ2-3	CASSVSTQRGVTDTQYF	TGTGCCAGCAGCGTTTCGACCCAAAGGGGGGTTACAGATACGCAGTATTTT
NA	NA	TRBV27	TRBJ2-5	CASSFSRQETQYF	TGTGCCAGCAGTTTCTCCAGGCAAGAGACCCAGTACTTC
NA	NA	TRBV7-9	TRBJ2-2	CASSLVQGSTGELFF	TGTGCCAGCAGCTTAGTACAGGGTTCCACCGGGGAGCTGTTTTTT
NA	few	TRBV6-2/TRBV6-3	TRBJ1-5	CASSPTYRGPNQPQHF	TGTGCCAGCAGTCCCACATACCGGGGCCCCAATCAGCCCCAGCATTTT
NA	NA	TRBV19	TRBJ1-1	CASSIRREKWNTEAFF	TGTGCCAGTAGTATTCGTCGGGAAAAATGGAACACTGAAGCTTTCTTT
NA	NA	TRBV3-1	TRBJ2-1	CASSPRSLIYNEQFF	TGTGCCAGCAGCCCCCGAAGTCTAATCTACAATGAGCAGTTCTTC
NA	few	TRBV27	TRBJ1-1	CASSPQQRGTEAFF	TGTGCCAGCAGTCCCCAGCAGAGGGGTACTGAAGCTTTCTTT
NA	many	TRBV4-1	TRBJ1-1	CASSQEGSGPTEAFF	TGCGCCAGCAGCCAGGAGGGTTCGGGGCCTACTGAAGCTTTCTTT
TRBD2	few	TRBV20-1	TRBJ2-7	CSARVLAGSSYEQYF	TGCAGTGCTAGAGTCCTAGCGGGGAGCTCCTACGAGCAGTACTTC
TRBD2	few	TRBV6-6	TRBJ2-3	CASSYPVASGGSDTQYF	TGTGCCAGCAGTTACCCCGTTGCTAGCGGGGGCTCAGATACGCAGTATTTT
NA	NA	TRBV24-1	TRBJ2-2	CATSGGLSGELFF	TGTGCCACCAGTGGAGGGTTATCCGGGGAGCTGTTTTTT
TRBD1	NA	TRBV29-1	TRBJ2-5	CSVEDRGYRGQETQYF	TGCAGCGTTGAAGATCGTGGTTACAGGGGACAAGAGACCCAGTACTTC
NA	few	TRBV19	TRBJ1-1	CASQDGFMNTEAFF	TGTGCCAGCCAGGATGGATTCATGAACACTGAAGCTTTCTTT
NA	NA	TRBV6-6	TRBJ1-3	CASSDLGRRNTIYF	TGTGCCAGCAGTGATTTGGGTAGGCGAAACACCATATATTTT
TRBD1	NA	TRBV15	TRBJ2-7	CATSGTPDRGRLF	TGTGCCACCAGCGGAACCCCTGACAGGGGGCGACTCTTC
NA	NA	TRBV6-6	TRBJ2-5	CASYTGSNQGTQYF	TGTGCCAGCTATACTGGTTCCAACCAGGGGACCCAGTACTTC
NA	NA	TRBV27	TRBJ1-5	CASSVEGGYSNQPQHF	TGTGCCAGCAGTGTGGAGGGGGGGTATAGCAATCAGCCCCAGCATTTT
TRBD1	few	TRBV27	TRBJ1-2	CASSSTGEVSYGYTF	TGTGCCAGCAGTTCTACAGGGGAGGTTTCGTATGGCTACACCTTC
NA	NA	TRBV11-3	TRBJ2-1	CASSSNQYNEQFF	TGTGCCAGCAGCTCGAACCAATACAATGAGCAGTTCTTC
NA	NA	TRBV19	TRBJ1-6	CASSIGLPGNSPLHF	TGTGCCAGTAGTATCGGACTTCCCGGTAATTCACCCCTCCACTTT
TRBD1	few	TRBV6-1	TRBJ2-4	CASSEGQGIVIQYF	TGTGCCAGCAGTGAGGGACAGGGGATAGTCATTCAGTACTTC
TRBD2	NA	TRBV20-1	TRBJ2-5	CSARSRAGLLKETQYF	TGCAGTGCTAGATCCCGGGCGGGACTATTGAAAGAGACCCAGTACTTC
TRBD2	few	TRBV27	TRBJ2-3	CASSLYGGGAADTQYF	TGTGCCAGCAGTTTATATGGCGGGGGGGCCGCGGATACGCAGTATTTT
TRBD1	many	TRBV7-8	TRBJ1-2	CASSPGQADGYTF	TGTGCCAGCAGCCCAGGACAGGCGGATGGCTACACCTTC
TRBD1	NA	TRBV3-1	TRBJ1-2	CASSQERQGGLYGYTF	TGTGCCAGCAGCCAAGAAAGACAGGGAGGATTGTATGGCTACACCTTC
NA	NA	TRBV27	TRBJ1-1	CASRIAGTHTEAFF	TGTGCCAGCAGAATCGCCGGGACACACACTGAAGCTTTCTTT
TRBD1	many	TRBV12-3/TRBV12-4	TRBJ2-3	CASSPAQGALSTQYF	TGTGCCAGCAGTCCCGCCCAGGGGGCGCTTAGTACGCAGTATTTT
NA	many	TRBV7-6	TRBJ2-1	CASSLDPGNEQFF	TGTGCCAGCAGCTTAGACCCGGGCAATGAGCAGTTCTTC
TRBD1	few	TRBV18	TRBJ1-1	CASSPPTQGREAFF	TGTGCCAGCTCACCACCGACACAGGGGAGGGAAGCTTTCTTT
NA	few	TRBV7-3	TRBJ2-3	CASSLRQSTDTQYF	TGTGCCAGCAGCTTACGACAGAGCACAGATACGCAGTATTTT
NA	few	TRBV6-5	TRBJ2-1	CASSPSVHEQFF	TGTGCCAGCAGTCCCTCAGTCCATGAGCAGTTCTTC
NA	NA	TRBV19	TRBJ1-1	CASSDWTEAFF	TGTGCCAGTAGTGACTGGACTGAAGCTTTCTTT
NA	few	TRBV6-5	TRBJ1-3	CASEKDTSGNTIYF	TGTGCCAGCGAGAAGGACACCTCTGGAAACACCATATATTTT
NA	many	TRBV5-1	TRBJ1-1	CASSSLGNTEAFF	TGCGCCAGCAGCTCTCTAGGAAACACTGAAGCTTTCTTT
NA	few	TRBV11-2	TRBJ1-1	CASSFWLVDSTQENTEAFF	TGTGCCAGCAGCTTCTGGCTAGTGGACAGCACCCAAGAGAACACTGAAGCTTTCTTT
NA	NA	TRBV13	TRBJ1-1	CASSLVTTDTEAFF	TGTGCCAGCAGCTTAGTTACAACGGACACTGAAGCTTTCTTT
NA	NA	TRBV15	TRBJ2-3	CATSRDRTGPAGDTQYF	TGTGCCACCAGCAGAGATCGTACTGGTCCAGCAGGAGATACGCAGTATTTT
NA	NA	TRBV27	TRBJ2-7	CASSFGLGDYEQYF	TGTGCCAGCAGTTTTGGACTGGGCGATTACGAGCAGTACTTC
TRBD1	NA	TRBV29-1	TRBJ2-7	CSARTGISSYEQYF	TGCAGCGCTCGGACAGGGATAAGCTCCTACGAGCAGTACTTC
NA	few	TRBV5-4	TRBJ1-1	CASSWAGNTEAFF	TGTGCCAGCAGCTGGGCCGGGAACACTGAAGCTTTCTTT
NA	NA	TRBV19	TRBJ1-2	CASSMGTDYGYTF	TGTGCCAGTAGTATGGGGACCGACTATGGCTACACCTTC
TRBD2	few	TRBV7-9	TRBJ2-3	CASVSGVTDTQYF	TGTGCCAGCGTGAGCGGGGTTACAGATACGCAGTATTTT
NA	NA	TRBV5-5	TRBJ2-5	CASSTLPGTPKETQYF	TGTGCCAGCAGCACCCTTCCCGGGACACCAAAAGAGACCCAGTACTTC
TRBD2	NA	TRBV27	TRBJ2-1	CASSGGLWNEQFF	TGTGCCAGCTCGGGGGGGCTGTGGAATGAGCAGTTCTTC
NA	NA	TRBV4-1	TRBJ1-2	CASSQGQYNGYTF	TGCGCCAGCAGCCAAGGACAGTACAATGGCTACACCTTC
NA	many	TRBV7-2	TRBJ1-2	CASITPGGAWTF	TGTGCCAGCATCACCCCGGGGGGTGCTTGGACCTTC
NA	few	TRBV24-1	TRBJ1-5	CATIVDNNQPQHF	TGTGCCACCATCGTAGATAACAATCAGCCCCAGCATTTT
NA	few	TRBV6-1	TRBJ1-3	CASSYGPDTIYF	TGTGCCAGCAGTTACGGACCGGACACCATATATTTT
NA	few	TRBV5-1	TRBJ1-6	CASSDRDLGNSPLHF	TGCGCCAGCAGCGACCGGGACTTGGGGAATTCACCCCTCCACTTT